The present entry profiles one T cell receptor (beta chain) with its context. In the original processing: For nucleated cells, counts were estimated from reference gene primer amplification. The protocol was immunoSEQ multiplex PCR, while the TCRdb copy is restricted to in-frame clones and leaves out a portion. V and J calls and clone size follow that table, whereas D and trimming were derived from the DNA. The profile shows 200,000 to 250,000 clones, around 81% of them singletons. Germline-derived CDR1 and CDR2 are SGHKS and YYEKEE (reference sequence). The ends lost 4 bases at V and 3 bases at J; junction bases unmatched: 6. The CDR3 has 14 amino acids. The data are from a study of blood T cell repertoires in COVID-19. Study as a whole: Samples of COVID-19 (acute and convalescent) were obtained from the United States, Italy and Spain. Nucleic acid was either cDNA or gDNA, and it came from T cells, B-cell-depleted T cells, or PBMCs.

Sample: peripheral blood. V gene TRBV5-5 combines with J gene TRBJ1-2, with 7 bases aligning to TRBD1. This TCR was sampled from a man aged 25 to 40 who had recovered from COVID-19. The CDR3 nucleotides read TGTGCCAGCAGCCAGACAGGGACTTACTATGGCTACACCTTC. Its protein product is CASSQTGTYYGYTF.